Given below is one T cell receptor beta chain in context. The final CDR3 position lacks the conserved phenylalanine or tryptophan, pointing to a likely read error. RNA transcripts yielded amplified TCR beta CDR3 regions. TCR CDR3 regions were first amplified by RT-PCR with HTBI primers. TCRdb re-derived calls from the multiplex PCR reads in MiXCR, one entry per CDR3 protein. Of approximately 700,000 distinct CDR3 sequences listed, 16% were seen once; the top ten hold approximately 8%. The data were taken from a study of T cells in Graves' hyperthyroidism and ophthalmopathy. This CDR3 contains 15 residues. The V end lost 6 bases, the J end lost 6 bases, and 17 bases lay between the germline ends. Germline loops: CDR1 MDHEN, CDR2 SYDVKM.

This chain links TRBV28 with TRBJ1-4; possible D gene TRBD1, 6 bases. The sequencing sample was made of blood. This receptor was taken from a young man with Graves' hyperthyroidism. DNA of the CDR3: TGTGCCAGCAGCCCCAGGACAGCAAGGGATGAAAAACTGTTTCTT. It encodes CASSPRTARDEKLFL.